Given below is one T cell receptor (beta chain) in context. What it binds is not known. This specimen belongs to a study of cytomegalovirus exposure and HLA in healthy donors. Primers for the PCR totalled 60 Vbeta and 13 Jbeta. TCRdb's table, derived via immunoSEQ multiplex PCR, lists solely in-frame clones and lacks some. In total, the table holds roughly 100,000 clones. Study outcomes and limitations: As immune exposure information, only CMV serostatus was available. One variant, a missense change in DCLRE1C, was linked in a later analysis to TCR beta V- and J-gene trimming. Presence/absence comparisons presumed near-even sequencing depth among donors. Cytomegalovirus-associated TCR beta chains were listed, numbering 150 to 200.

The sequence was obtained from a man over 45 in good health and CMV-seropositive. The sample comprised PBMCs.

The CDR3 loop reads CASTPRDSAYGYTF. In DNA, the CDR3 is TGTGCCAGTACCCCCCGGGACAGTGCCTATGGCTACACCTTC. This rearrangement joins TRBV19 to TRBJ1-2; 7 positions agree with TRBD1. Germline lookup yields CDR1 LNHDA and CDR2 SQIVND (reference sequence). The CDR3 has 14 residues. V shed 7 bases, J shed 4 bases, and the junction held 9 bases outside the gene matches.